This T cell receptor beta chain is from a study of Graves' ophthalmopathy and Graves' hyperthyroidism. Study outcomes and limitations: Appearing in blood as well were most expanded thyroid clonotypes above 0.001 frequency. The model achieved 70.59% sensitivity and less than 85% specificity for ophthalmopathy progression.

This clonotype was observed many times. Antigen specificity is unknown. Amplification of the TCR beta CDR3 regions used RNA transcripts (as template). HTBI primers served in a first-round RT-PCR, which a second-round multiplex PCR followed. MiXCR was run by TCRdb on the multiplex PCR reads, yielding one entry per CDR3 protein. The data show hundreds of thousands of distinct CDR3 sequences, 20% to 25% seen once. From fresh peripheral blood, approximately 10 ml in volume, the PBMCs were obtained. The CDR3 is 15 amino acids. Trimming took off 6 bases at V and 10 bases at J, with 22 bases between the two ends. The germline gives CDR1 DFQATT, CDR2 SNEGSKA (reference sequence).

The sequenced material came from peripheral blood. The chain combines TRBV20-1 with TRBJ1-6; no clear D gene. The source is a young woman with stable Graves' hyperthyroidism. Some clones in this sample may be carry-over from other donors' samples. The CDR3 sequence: CSAPPRADYGSPLHF. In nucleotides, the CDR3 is TGCAGTGCCCCCCCACGGGCGGACTATGGATCACCCCTCCACTTT.